The subject of this entry is one TCR beta chain. The clone's antigen remains unknown. Nothing much larger sits one base from this clone, and base qualities are not available. The germline V gene yields SGHAT for CDR1 and FQNNGV for CDR2. The CDR3 has 15 amino acids, counting the end cysteine and phenylalanine. Solely the CDR3 DNA is kept, with 45 bases framed from the first base. Trimming leaves V shorter by 3 bases and J shorter by 5 bases, with the junction holding 6 bases beyond the gene matches. The sample originates from a study of beta chain features in type 1 diabetes (dated by TCRdb to the late 2010s). In the study overall: No differences in mean age, gender distribution, total cell number or subset yield were found between patients and healthy donors. The study compared TCRB repertoires of sorted circulating CD4+ T cell subsets between recently diagnosed type 1 diabetes patients and matched healthy donors. Regulatory and stem cell-like memory subsets were isolated from only 8 patients and about 8 healthy donors, whereas naive and central memory subsets came from all 30 or so donors. A total of around 110,000,000 sorted cells were examined across all samples, and RNA yield correlated strongly with the number of cells per subset.

The study at large found these results: Type 1 diabetes patients showed a moderate but significant shortening of TCRB CDR3 length in all four CD4+ subsets. Shorter templates might have been favored by PCR, but patient and control samples were amplified and corrected together, so both groups would have been affected equally by any skew. Because the HLA sub-analyses included only small numbers of individuals, any influence of HLA type on TCRB rearrangement was left unresolved. Naive, central memory and regulatory TCRB repertoires appeared more similar among patients than among healthy donors. At VDJ recombination sites, type 1 diabetes patients had fewer insertions and more deleted nucleotides, which implies abnormalities in thymic rearrangement. Sequencing cDNA rather than genomic DNA could over-represent highly expressing activated cells, although activation and CD3 levels did not differ between groups.

Each donor gave one peripheral blood draw, averaging around 120 mL, which was collected into heparinised tubes. A BD FACSAria II and a panel including CD45RO, CCR7, CD25, CD127, CD95 and CD27 were used to sort naive, central memory, regulatory and stem cell-like memory CD4+ T cells. All sorted populations exceeded 95% purity. PBMCs were isolated immediately by Lymphoprep density gradient centrifugation and stained directly without culture. To minimize batch effects, samples were stained and sorted in pairs, one healthy donor with one patient per experiment. The entire isolated RNA was reverse transcribed using the High Capacity cDNA Reverse Transcription Kit, and thus expressed TCRB transcripts were sequenced. Naive, central memory and regulatory T cell samples underwent deep immunoSEQ sequencing, averaging about 3.3 million total reads per sample. Sorted cells were lysed in RLT buffer and RNA was extracted with DNase-treated RNeasy Micro or Mini kits, depending on cell number. Each cell subset was processed separately to prevent cross-contamination, with patient and healthy donor samples processed together. The immunoSEQ multiplex PCR was used to amplify TCRB sequences from cDNA, yielding 87-bp fragments that span the CDR3 region. Amplicons were sequenced on the Illumina HiSeq platform. Under the source paper's analysis protocol: Synthetic template baselines were used to correct PCR bias computationally, reads within Hamming distance 2 were collapsed, and singletons that could not be merged were discarded. Reads were aligned against IMGT so that V, D and J genes, CDR3 length and insertions or deletions at six rearrangement sites could be assigned. Clonotype counts were normalized to sorted cell number within each subset before computing true diversity and Gini coefficients with the tcR R package. The overlap coefficient, calculated on TCRB nucleotide sequences, was used to measure repertoire sharing. Here the immuneACCESS table is served through TCRdb, limited to in-frame sequences with V and J called. Missing clones are a known gap in these copies; in checked studies unresolved V genes cover under half, and the rest lacks a known reason. That table is the source of V, J and clone size, and D and trimming were worked out from the DNA. The sample records hundreds of thousands of clones, 11% to 15% of which are singletons. Jointly, the top ten make up under 8.5% of the sample.

This receptor was identified in a man aged 25-45 years in good health. The sequenced material came from central memory CD4+ T cells from blood. The rearranged segments are TRBV11-2 and TRBJ1-4; TRBD1 lines up with 7 middle nucleotides. The CDR3 protein sequence reads: CASSFLQGLNEKLFF. The DNA sequence follows: TGTGCCAGCAGCTTTTTACAGGGGTTAAATGAAAAACTGTTTTTT.